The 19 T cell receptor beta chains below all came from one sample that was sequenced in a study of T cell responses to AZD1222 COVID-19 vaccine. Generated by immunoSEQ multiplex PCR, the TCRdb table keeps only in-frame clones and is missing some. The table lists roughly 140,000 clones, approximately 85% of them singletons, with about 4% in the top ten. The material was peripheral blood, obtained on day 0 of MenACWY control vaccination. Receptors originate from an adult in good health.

In nucleotides, the CDR3 is TGTGCCAGCAGCTCCACGCCCGAGGGCAATGAGCAGTTCTTC. This codes for CASSSTPEGNEQFF. V usage is TRBV11-2 and J usage is TRBJ2-1; tentatively, D is TRBD2 (5 bases). V lost 4 bases, J lost 6 bases, and 13 bases lay in between. The CDR3 length is 14 residues. The germline gives CDR1 SGHAT, CDR2 FQNNGV. Supplemented by reference TRBV11-2 and TRBJ2-1, the full variable domain reads EAGVAQSPRYKIIEKRQSVAFWCNPISGHATLYWYQQILGQGPKLLIQFQNNGVVDDSQLPKDRFSAERLKGVDSTLKIQPAKLEDSAVYLCASSSTPEGNEQFFGPGTRLTVL.

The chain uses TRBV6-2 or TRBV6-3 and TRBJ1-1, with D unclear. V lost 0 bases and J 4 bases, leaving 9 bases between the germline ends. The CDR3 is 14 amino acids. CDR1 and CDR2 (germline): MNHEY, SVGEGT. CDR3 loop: CASSYSAPSTEAFF. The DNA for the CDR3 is TGTGCCAGCAGTTACTCGGCCCCATCCACTGAAGCTTTCTTT.

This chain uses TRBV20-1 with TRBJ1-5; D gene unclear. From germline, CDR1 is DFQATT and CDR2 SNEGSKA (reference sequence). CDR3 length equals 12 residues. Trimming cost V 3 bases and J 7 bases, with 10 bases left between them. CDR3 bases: TGCAGTGCTAGTAAGGGAAAACAGCCCCAGCATTTT. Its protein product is CSASKGKQPQHF.

CDR3 in amino acids: CASRTGGHSNQPQHF. In nucleotides, the CDR3 is TGTGCCAGCAGAACAGGGGGCCATAGCAATCAGCCCCAGCATTTT. The chain has TRBV28 and TRBJ1-5; 9 bases agree with TRBD1. Germline CDR1 and CDR2: MDHEN and SYDVKM. This CDR3 is 15 amino acids long. The J segment lost 0 bases and the V segment lost 6 bases, leaving 3 bases of the junction unmatched. The variable domain in full, completed from reference TRBV28 and TRBJ1-5, reads DVKVTQSSRYLVKRTGEKVFLECVQDMDHENMFWYRQDPGLGLRLIYFSYDVKMKEKGDIPEGYSVSREKKERFSLILESASTNQTSMYLCASRTGGHSNQPQHFGDGTRLSIL.

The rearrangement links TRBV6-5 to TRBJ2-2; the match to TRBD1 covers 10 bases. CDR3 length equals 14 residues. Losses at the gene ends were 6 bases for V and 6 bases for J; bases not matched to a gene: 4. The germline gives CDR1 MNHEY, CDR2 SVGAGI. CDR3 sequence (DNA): TGTGCCAGCAGGGGACAGGGGTTTGCCGGGGAGCTGTTTTTT. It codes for CASRGQGFAGELFF.

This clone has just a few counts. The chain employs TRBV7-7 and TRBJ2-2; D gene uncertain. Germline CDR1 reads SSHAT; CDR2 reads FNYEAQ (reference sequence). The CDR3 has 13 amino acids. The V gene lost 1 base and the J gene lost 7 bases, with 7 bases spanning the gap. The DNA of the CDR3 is TGTGCCAGCAGCTTAGAAGGGCACGGGGAGCTGTTTTTT. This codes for CASSLEGHGELFF.

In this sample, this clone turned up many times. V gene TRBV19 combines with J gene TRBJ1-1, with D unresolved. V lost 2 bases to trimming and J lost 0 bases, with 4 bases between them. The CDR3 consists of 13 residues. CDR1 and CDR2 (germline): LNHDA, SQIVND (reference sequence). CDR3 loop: CASSITVNTEAFF. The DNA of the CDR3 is TGTGCCAGTAGTATAACAGTGAACACTGAAGCTTTCTTT.

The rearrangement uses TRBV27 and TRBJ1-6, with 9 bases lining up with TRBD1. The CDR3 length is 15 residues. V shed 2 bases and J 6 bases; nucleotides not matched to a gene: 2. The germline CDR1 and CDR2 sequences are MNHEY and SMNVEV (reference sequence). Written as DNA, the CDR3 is TGTGCCAGCAGTTTAACAGGGGGCATTAATTCACCCCTCCACTTT. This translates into CASSLTGGINSPLHF.

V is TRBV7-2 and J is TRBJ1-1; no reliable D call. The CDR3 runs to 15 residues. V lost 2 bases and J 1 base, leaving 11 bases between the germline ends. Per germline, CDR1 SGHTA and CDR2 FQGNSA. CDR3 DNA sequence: TGTGCCAGCAGCTTACCAACACGACAGAACACTGAAGCTTTCTTT. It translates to CASSLPTRQNTEAFF.

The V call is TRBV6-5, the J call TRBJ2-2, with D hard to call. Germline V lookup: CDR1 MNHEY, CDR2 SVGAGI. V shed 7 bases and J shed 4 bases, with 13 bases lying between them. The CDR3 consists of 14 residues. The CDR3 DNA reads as TGTGCCAGCACTCTGATAGATTCCACCGGGGAGCTGTTTTTT. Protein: CASTLIDSTGELFF.

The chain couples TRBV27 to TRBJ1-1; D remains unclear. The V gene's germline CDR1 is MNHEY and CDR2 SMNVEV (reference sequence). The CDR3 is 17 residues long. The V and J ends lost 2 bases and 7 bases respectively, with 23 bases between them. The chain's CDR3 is CASSLPLLPGGLNEAFF. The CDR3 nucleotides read TGTGCCAGCAGTTTACCCCTCCTCCCGGGAGGCCTTAATGAAGCTTTCTTT.

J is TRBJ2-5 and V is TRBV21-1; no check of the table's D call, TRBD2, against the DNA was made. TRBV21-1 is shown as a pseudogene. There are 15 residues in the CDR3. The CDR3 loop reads CASSKRGGGQETQYF. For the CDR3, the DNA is TGTGCCAGCAGCAAACGGGGGGGAGGGCAAGAGACCCAGTACTTC.

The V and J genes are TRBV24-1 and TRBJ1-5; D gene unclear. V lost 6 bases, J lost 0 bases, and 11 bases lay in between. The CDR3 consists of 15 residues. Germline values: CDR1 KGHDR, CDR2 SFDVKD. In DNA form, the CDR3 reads TGTGCCACCAGTTCTGGGGTCAATAGCAATCAGCCCCAGCATTTT. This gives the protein CATSSGVNSNQPQHF.

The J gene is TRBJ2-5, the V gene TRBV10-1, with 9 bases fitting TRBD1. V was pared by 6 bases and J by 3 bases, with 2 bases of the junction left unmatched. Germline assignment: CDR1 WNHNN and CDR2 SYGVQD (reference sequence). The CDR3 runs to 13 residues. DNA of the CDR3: TGCGCCAGCAGCGGGACAGGGAAAGAGACCCAGTACTTC. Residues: CASSGTGKETQYF.

CDR3: CASSSTGTAEAFF. The CDR3 bases are TGTGCCAGCAGCTCCACAGGGACGGCTGAAGCTTTCTTT. The chain links TRBV7-3 to TRBJ1-1; TRBD1 is a possible D gene (6 bases). The germline V gene has CDR1 SGHTA and CDR2 FQGTGA. Trimming stripped 4 bases from V and 6 bases from J, with 12 bases between. This CDR3 comprises 13 residues. Variable domain in full (rest from reference TRBV7-3 and TRBJ1-1): GAGVSQTPSNKVTEKGKYVELRCDPISGHTALYWYRQSLGQGPEFLIYFQGTGAADDSGLPNDRFFAVRPEGSVSTLKIQRTERGDSAVYLCASSSTGTAEAFFGQGTRLTVV.

The CDR3 bases are TGTGCCAGCAGCTTCACCCGGGGCATTGGAAACACCATATATTTT. Translating gives CASSFTRGIGNTIYF. This chain links TRBV5-6 with TRBJ1-3; a weak D match, TRBD1 (5 bases). The length of the CDR3 is 15 residues. The germline gives CDR1 SGHDT, CDR2 YYEEEE. V lost 2 bases, J lost 3 bases, and 12 bases lay in between. The whole variable domain, filled in from reference TRBV5-6 and TRBJ1-3, reads DAGVTQSPTHLIKTRGQQVTLRCSPKSGHDTVSWYQQALGQGPQFIFQYYEEEERQRGNFPDRFSGHQFPNYSSELNVNALLLGDSALYLCASSFTRGIGNTIYFGEGSWLTVV.

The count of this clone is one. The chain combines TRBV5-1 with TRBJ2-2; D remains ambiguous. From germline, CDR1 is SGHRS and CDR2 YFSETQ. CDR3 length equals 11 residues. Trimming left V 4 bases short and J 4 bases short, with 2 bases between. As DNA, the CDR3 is TGCGCCAGCAGCATCACCGGGGAGCTGTTTTTT. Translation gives CASSITGELFF.

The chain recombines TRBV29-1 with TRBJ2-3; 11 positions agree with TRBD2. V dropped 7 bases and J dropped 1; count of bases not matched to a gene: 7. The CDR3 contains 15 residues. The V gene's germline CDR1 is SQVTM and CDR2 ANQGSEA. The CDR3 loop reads CSATASGGRTDTQYF. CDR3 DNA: TGCAGCGCGACGGCTAGCGGGGGGCGCACAGATACGCAGTATTTT.

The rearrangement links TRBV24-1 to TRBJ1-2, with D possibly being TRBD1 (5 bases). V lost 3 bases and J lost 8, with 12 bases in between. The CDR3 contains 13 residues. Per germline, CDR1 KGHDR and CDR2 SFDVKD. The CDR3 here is CATSDTPWGGYTF. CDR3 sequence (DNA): TGTGCCACCAGTGATACCCCCTGGGGGGGCTACACCTTC.